The present T cell receptor beta chain was sequenced within a study of T cells in localized non-small cell lung cancer. Overall study findings and caveats: When the top 100 tumor clones were examined, a median about 60 of them also appeared in the adjacent lung, which was paired and uninvolved. Overall survival was longer when the density of T cells in the blood was higher. The greatest T cell clonality was found in uninvolved adjacent lung (higher than in tumor). It remains possible that heterogeneity exists, since only one tumor region was sequenced.

With regard to this clone: The antigen remains undetermined.

Germline V gene lookup returns CDR1 SGHNT and CDR2 YYREEE (reference sequence). The CDR3 has 15 amino acids. V was shortened by 4 bases and J by 6 bases, with 18 bases between the two germline ends. The method was immunoSEQ multiplex PCR; TCRdb's version includes in-frame clones alone and lacks a portion of them. This table has around 29,000 clones, around 92% appearing once. This chain links TRBV5-4 with TRBJ2-3; maybe TRBD2 (6 bases). The TCR sequence derives from a woman aged 35 to 70 with stage III lung adenocarcinoma. The sequencing used peripheral blood mononuclear cells, collected before any cancer treatment. The CDR3 nucleotides read TGTGCCAGCAGCCTGGGAGGCGGAAGGGCGGATACGCAGTATTTT. Amino acids: CASSLGGGRADTQYF.